A single sample gave rise to the 12 T cell receptor beta chains below, sequenced in a study of tumor and adjacent non-tumor tissue in lung cancer. This sample's RNA came from whole unsorted tissue. A modified ARM-PCR protocol with three rounds of nested PCR amplified TCRbeta. TCRdb passed the multiplex PCR reads through MiXCR, listing each CDR3 protein once. Among 60,000 to 95,000 distinct CDR3 sequences listed, under 80% were seen once. Sequencing used lung tumor tissue. The receptors originated from a woman in her forties or fifties with non-small cell lung cancer.

To note about this clonotype: A much larger clone lies a single base off, so this may be a read error. The chain links TRBV7-9 to TRBJ2-7, with 7 bases identical to TRBD1. The CDR3 totals 19 residues. The germline V gene has CDR1 SEHNR and CDR2 FQNEAQ (reference sequence). The CDR3 nucleotides read TGTGCCAGCAGCTTAGGGACTGGCCGACAGGGCGATAGGTCGTACGAGAAGTACTTC. Translated, it gives CASSLGTGRQGDRSYEKYF.

V usage is TRBV6-4 and J usage is TRBJ2-1; D gene uncertain. V was trimmed by 0 bases and J by 6 bases, leaving 18 bases between them. Germline V gene lookup returns CDR1 MRHNA and CDR2 SNTAGT. This CDR3 spans 17 amino acids. The DNA of the CDR3 is TGTGCCAGCAGTGACTCTTTCAGCAGGAGTGGCGTCAATGAGCAGTTCTTC. Protein: CASSDSFSRSGVNEQFF.

About this clonotype: The junction departs from the called germline gene at one end, perhaps through a read error. The V call is TRBV29-1, the J call TRBJ2-7, with TRBD2 as a possible D gene (6 bases). The CDR3 has 14 residues. Germline V gene data show CDR1 as SQVTM and CDR2 as ANQGSEA. In DNA, the CDR3 is TGCAGTGTTGAGGAGACTAGTAGCTCCTACGAGCAGTACTTC. The encoded protein is CSVEETSSSYEQYF.

This clonotype has a count of ten or more. The V and J genes are TRBV30 and TRBJ2-1; 7 bases are a match to TRBD2. Germline V gives CDR1 GTSNPN, CDR2 SVGIG (reference sequence). The CDR3 consists of 12 residues. V gave up 2 bases and J gave up 8 bases; unmatched junction bases: 3. This CDR3 reads CAWSSGGYEQFF. The CDR3 bases are TGTGCCTGGAGTTCCGGGGGGTATGAGCAGTTCTTC. Based on the CDR3 plus reference TRBV30 and TRBJ2-1, the full variable domain is SQTIHQWPATLVQPVGSPLSLECTVEGTSNPNLYWYRQAAGRGLQLLFYSVGIGQISSEVPQNLSASRPQDRQFILSSKKLLLSDSGFYLCAWSSGGYEQFFGPGTRLTVL.

J is TRBJ2-2 and V is TRBV6-1; the match to TRBD2 covers 8 bases. Germline V gives CDR1 MNHNS, CDR2 SASEGT. The CDR3 loop spans 13 amino acids. This CDR3 reads CVSGTSVAGELFF. The CDR3 DNA reads as TGTGTCAGTGGGACTAGTGTAGCCGGGGAGCTGTTTTTT.

The chain is built from TRBV29-1 and TRBJ2-1; D remains ambiguous. The CDR3 is 15 residues long. Germline V lookup: CDR1 SQVTM, CDR2 ANQGSEA. Trimming removed 1 base from V and 0 bases from J, with 10 bases in between. The CDR3 bases are TGCAGCGTTGAAGTGTCTGAGAGCTCCTACAATGAGCAGTTCTTC. Translating it yields CSVEVSESSYNEQFF.

On this clonotype itself: A much larger clone is a single base away; this may be a read error. The chain's CDR3 is CASSLTGAYDEQFF. DNA of the CDR3: TGTGCCAGCAGCTTAACCGGGGCCTACGATGAGCAGTTCTTC. This chain uses TRBV11-2 with TRBJ2-1; either TRBD1 or TRBD2 may fit D (5 bases each). There are 14 residues in the CDR3. The germline V gene encodes CDR1 SGHAT and CDR2 FQNNGV.

As regards this clonotype: This clone may be a read error of a much larger clone one base away. The chain is built from TRBV20-1 and TRBJ2-5; 7 bases line up with TRBD2. Germline CDR1 DFQATT, CDR2 SNEGSKA (reference sequence). The V segment lost 6 bases and the J segment 3 bases; nucleotides outside the gene matches: 7. This CDR3 region has 13 residues. The CDR3 DNA reads as TGCAGTGCCTCGCAGGCGGGAGAAGAGACCCAGTACTTC. Translated: CSASQAGEETQYF.

In regard to this clonotype: The junction shows a germline mismatch at one end, possibly a read error. The chain recombines TRBV29-1 with TRBJ2-1; D might be TRBD1 (5 bases). The V gene's germline CDR1 is SQVTM and CDR2 ANQGSEA. The CDR3 extends over 13 amino acids. For the CDR3, the DNA is TGTAACGTTGCTGGCAGGGACTACAATGAGCAGTTCTTC. The encoded protein is CNVAGRDYNEQFF.

This chain links TRBV6-6 with TRBJ2-7; D may be TRBD2 (6 bases). The CDR3 sequence is 13 residues long. Germline CDR1 is MNHNY and CDR2 is SVGAGI (reference sequence). CDR3 sequence (DNA): TGTGCCAGCAGTCACTCGCGGGGTCATAGGGCCCCCGTC. Residues: CASSHSRGHRAPV.

Details on this clonotype: One base away lies a much larger clone, so this may be a sequencing read error. The rearrangement joins TRBV28 to TRBJ1-4; the D gene is possibly TRBD1 (5 bases). Germline V gives CDR1 MDHEN, CDR2 SYDVKM. This CDR3 spans 15 amino acids. The CDR3, as DNA: TGTGCCAGCAGGACTACCATGGGGGGAAGTGAAAAACTGTCTTTT. Protein sequence: CASRTTMGGSEKLSF.

The sample holds one count of this clonotype. This may arise from a read error, as a much more abundant clone is one base away. The rearrangement joins TRBV20-1 to TRBJ2-7; D unresolved. Germline loops: CDR1 DFQATT, CDR2 SNEGSKA (reference sequence). The CDR3 extends over 10 amino acids. The CDR3 sequence: CNASNYEQYF. Here the CDR3 DNA reads TGCAATGCTAGTAACTACGAGCAGTACTTC.